The T cell receptor (beta chain) under discussion was sequenced for a study of response to subunit inactivated influenza vaccine. Study conclusions and caveats: Few new T cells, the authors suggested, are recruited by each seasonal influenza vaccination.

The CDR3 is 14 amino acids. The V gene's germline CDR1 is MNHNS and CDR2 SASEGT. Trimming stripped 6 bases from V and 6 bases from J, with 12 bases between. With regard to this clonotype: The antigen is unknown.

A single record per CDR3 protein comes from TCRdb applying MiXCR to the RT-PCR reads. The data hold hundreds of thousands of distinct CDR3 sequences, with approximately 7.6% observed a single time. V is TRBV6-1 and J is TRBJ1-6; maybe TRBD1 (5 bases). This sequence originates from a man between 45 and 75 years old who received an inactivated influenza vaccine. The material sequenced was PBMCs from blood, taken less than 30 months after vaccination. CDR3 sequence (DNA): TGTGCCAGCAGACAGACAGAAAGTAATTCACCCCTCCACTTT. Amino acids: CASRQTESNSPLHF.